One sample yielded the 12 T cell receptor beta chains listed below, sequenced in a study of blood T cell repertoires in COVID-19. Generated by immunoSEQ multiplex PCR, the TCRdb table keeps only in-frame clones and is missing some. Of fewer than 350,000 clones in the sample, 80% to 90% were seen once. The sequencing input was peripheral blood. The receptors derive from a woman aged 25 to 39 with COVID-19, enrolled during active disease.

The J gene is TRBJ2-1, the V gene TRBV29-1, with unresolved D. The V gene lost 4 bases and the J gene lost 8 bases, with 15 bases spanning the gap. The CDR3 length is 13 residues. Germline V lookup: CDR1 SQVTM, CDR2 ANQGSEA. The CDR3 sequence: CSVGGYPRDEQFF. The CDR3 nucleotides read TGCAGCGTTGGCGGATATCCGCGAGATGAGCAGTTCTTC.

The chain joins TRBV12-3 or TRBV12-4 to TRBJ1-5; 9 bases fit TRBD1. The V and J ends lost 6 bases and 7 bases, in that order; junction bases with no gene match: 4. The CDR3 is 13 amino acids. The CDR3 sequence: CASRRTGDQPQHF. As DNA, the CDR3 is TGTGCCAGCAGGCGGACAGGGGACCAGCCCCAGCATTTT.

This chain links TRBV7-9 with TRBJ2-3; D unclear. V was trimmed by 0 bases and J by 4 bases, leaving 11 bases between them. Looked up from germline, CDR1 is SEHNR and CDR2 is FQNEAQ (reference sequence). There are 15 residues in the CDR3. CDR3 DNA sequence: TGTGCCAGCAGCTTAGCGTCCCCTCGAGCAGATACGCAGTATTTT. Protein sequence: CASSLASPRADTQYF.

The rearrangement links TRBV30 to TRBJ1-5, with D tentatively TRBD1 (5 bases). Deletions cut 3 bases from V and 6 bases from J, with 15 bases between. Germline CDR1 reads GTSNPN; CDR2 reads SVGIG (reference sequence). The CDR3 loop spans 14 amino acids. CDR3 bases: TGTGCCTGGAGAGCGTCGGGGGGGGGTCAGCCCCAGCATTTT. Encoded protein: CAWRASGGGQPQHF.

The CDR3 here is CAWSVGGPYEQYF. CDR3 DNA: TGTGCCTGGAGTGTAGGGGGCCCCTACGAGCAGTACTTC. The chain recombines TRBV30 with TRBJ2-7; 7 nucleotides match TRBD1. Germline trimming cut 0 bases from V and 2 bases from J; bases unmatched to any gene: 1. The CDR3 length is 13 residues. Germline loops: CDR1 GTSNPN, CDR2 SVGIG (reference sequence).

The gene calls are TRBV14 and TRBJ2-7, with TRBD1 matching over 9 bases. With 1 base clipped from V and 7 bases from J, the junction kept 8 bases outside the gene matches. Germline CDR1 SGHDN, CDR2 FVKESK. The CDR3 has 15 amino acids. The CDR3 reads CASSQAGQGFFEQYF. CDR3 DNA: TGTGCCAGCAGCCAAGCAGGACAGGGGTTTTTTGAGCAGTACTTC.

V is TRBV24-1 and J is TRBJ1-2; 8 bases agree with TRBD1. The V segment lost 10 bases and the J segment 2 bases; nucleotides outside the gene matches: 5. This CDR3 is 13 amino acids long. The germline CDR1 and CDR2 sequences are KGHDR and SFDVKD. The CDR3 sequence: CATGAGGNYGYTF. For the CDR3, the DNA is TGTGCCACGGGGGCAGGGGGCAACTATGGCTACACCTTC.

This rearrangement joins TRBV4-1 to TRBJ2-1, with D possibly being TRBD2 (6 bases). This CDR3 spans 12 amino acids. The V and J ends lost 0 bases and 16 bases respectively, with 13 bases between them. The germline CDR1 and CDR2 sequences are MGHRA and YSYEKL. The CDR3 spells CASSQDPEGAFF. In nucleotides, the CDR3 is TGCGCCAGCAGCCAAGATCCGGAGGGAGCTTTCTTC.

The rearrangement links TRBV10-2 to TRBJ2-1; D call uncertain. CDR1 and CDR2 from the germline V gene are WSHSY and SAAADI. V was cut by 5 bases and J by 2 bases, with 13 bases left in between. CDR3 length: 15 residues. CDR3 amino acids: CASSSNSIAYNEQFF. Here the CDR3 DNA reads TGCGCCAGCAGTAGCAACAGCATCGCCTACAATGAGCAGTTCTTC.

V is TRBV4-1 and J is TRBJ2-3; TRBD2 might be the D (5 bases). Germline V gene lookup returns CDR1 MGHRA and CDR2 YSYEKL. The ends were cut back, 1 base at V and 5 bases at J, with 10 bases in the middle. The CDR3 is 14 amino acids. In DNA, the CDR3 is TGCGCCAGCAGCCAAGCCCTCCGGGGAGATACGCAGTATTTT. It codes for CASSQALRGDTQYF.

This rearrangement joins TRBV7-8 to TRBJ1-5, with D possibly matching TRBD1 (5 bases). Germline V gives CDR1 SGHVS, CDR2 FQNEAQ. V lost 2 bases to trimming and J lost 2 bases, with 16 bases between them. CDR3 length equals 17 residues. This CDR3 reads CASSLIAGGAGNQPQHF. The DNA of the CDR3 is TGTGCCAGCAGCTTAATAGCAGGCGGGGCAGGCAATCAGCCCCAGCATTTT.

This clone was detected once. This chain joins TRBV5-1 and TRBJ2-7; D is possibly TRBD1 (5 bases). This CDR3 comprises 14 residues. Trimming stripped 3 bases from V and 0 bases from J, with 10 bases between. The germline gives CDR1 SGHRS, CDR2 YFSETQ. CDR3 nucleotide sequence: TGCGCCAGCAGCTGGGGCAGAGGCTCCTACGAGCAGTACTTC. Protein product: CASSWGRGSYEQYF.